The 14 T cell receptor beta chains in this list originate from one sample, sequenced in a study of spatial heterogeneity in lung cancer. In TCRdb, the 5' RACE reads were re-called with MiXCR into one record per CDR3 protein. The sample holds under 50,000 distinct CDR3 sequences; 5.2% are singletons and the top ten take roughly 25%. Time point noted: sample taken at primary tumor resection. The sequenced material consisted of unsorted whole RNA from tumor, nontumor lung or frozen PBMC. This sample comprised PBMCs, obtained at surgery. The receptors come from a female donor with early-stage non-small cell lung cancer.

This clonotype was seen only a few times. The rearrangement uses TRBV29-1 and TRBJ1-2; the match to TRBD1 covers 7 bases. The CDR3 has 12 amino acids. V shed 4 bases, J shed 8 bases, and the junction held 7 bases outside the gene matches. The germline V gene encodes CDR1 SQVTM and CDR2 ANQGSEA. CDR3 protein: CSVGGTVRGYTF. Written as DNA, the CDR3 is TGCAGCGTTGGGGGGACAGTAAGGGGCTACACCTTC.

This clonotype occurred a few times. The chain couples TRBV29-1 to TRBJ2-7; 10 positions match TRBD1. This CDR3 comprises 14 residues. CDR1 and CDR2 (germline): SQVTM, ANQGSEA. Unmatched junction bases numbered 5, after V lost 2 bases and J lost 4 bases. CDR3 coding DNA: TGCAGCGTTGAATTTGGGGACAGGGGATACGAGCAGTACTTC. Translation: CSVEFGDRGYEQYF.

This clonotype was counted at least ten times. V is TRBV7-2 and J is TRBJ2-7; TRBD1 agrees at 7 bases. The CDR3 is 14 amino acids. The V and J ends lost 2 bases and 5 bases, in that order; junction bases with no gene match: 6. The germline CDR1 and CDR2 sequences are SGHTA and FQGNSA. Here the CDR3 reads CASSLSDRVHEQYF. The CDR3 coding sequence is TGTGCCAGCAGCTTATCTGACAGGGTCCACGAGCAGTACTTC.

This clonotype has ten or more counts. Here the CDR3 reads CASSEGASGGADTQYF. The CDR3 DNA sequence: TGTGCCAGCAGCGAGGGCGCTAGCGGGGGGGCGGATACGCAGTATTTT. The chain has TRBV4-2 and TRBJ2-3, with 12 positions matching TRBD2. Germline V gene sequence: CDR1 LGHNA, CDR2 YNFKEQ. CDR3 size: 16 residues. Trimming removed 5 bases from V and 6 bases from J; junction bases left unmatched: 9.

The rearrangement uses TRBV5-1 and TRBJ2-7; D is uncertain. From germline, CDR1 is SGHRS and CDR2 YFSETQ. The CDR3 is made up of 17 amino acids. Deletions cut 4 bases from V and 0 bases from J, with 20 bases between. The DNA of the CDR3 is TGCGCCAGCAGCCAGATTCGACCTGGACCAACCTCCTACGAGCAGTACTTC. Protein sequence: CASSQIRPGPTSYEQYF.

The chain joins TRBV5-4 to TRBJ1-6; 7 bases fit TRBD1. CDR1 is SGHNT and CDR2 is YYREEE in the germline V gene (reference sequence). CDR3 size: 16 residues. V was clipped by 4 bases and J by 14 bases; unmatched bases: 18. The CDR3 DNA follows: TGTGCCAGCAGCCCTGCGGGACAGCCGGGGCGAATGGCCCTCCACTTT. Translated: CASSPAGQPGRMALHF.

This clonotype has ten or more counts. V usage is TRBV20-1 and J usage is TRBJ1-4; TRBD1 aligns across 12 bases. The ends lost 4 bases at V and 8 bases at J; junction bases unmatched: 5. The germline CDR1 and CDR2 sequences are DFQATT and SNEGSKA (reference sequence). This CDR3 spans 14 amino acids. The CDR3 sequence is CSATPGTGGEKLFF. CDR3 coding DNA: TGCAGTGCTACACCCGGGACAGGGGGCGAAAAACTGTTTTTT.

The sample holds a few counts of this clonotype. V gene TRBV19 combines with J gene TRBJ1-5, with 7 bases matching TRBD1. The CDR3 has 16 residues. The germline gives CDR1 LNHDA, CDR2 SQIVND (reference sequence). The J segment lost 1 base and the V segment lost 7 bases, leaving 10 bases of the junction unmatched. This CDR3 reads CASNPRGDRSNQPQHF. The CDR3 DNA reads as TGTGCCAGTAACCCCAGGGGGGACAGAAGCAATCAGCCCCAGCATTTT.

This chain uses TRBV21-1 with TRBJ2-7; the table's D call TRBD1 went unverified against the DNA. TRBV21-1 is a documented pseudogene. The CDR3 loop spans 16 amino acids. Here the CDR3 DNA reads TGTGCCAGCAGCAAAGCGCTTTCTCGGGGCATTTACGAGCAGTACTTC. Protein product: CASSKALSRGIYEQYF.

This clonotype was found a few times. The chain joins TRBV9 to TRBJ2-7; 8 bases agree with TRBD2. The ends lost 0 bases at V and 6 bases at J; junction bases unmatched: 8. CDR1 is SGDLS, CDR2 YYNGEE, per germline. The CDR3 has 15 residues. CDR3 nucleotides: TGTGCCAGCAGCGTAGGAGGGACTAGAGTGAGCGAGCAGTACTTC. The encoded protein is CASSVGGTRVSEQYF.

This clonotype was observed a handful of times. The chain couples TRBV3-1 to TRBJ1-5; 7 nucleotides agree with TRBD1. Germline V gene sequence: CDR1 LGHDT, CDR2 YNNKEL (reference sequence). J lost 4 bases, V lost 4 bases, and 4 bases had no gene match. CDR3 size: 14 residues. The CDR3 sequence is CASSLGTVNQPQHF. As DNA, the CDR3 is TGTGCCAGCAGCCTCGGGACAGTTAATCAGCCCCAGCATTTT.

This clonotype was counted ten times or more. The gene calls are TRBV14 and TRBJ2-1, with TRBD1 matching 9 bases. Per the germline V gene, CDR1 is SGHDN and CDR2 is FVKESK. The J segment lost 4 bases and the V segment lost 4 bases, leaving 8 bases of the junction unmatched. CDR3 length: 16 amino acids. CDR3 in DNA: TGTGCCAGCAGCCGCCGGGACAGGGTATCGTACAATGAGCAGTTCTTC. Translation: CASSRRDRVSYNEQFF. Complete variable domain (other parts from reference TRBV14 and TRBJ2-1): EAGVTQFPSHSVIEKGQTVTLRCDPISGHDNLYWYRRVMGKEIKFLLHFVKESKQDESGMPNNRFLAERTGGTYSTLKVQPAELEDSGVYFCASSRRDRVSYNEQFFGPGTRLTVL.

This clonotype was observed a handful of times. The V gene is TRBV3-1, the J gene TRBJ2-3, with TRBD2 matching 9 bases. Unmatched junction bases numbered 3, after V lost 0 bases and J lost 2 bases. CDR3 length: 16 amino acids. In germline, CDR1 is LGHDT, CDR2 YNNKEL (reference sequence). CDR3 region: CASSQDQRGDTDTQYF. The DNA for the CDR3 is TGTGCCAGCAGCCAAGATCAGCGGGGGGACACAGATACGCAGTATTTT.

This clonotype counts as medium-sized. CDR3 region: CASSFLQLNTEAFF. The CDR3 nucleotides are TGTGCCAGCAGTTTCCTACAACTGAACACTGAAGCTTTCTTT. The gene calls are TRBV28 and TRBJ1-1; the D is unclear. CDR3 size: 14 residues. V was trimmed by 3 bases and J by 0 bases, leaving 8 bases between them. CDR1 and CDR2 from the germline V gene are MDHEN and SYDVKM.